The 25 T cell receptor beta chains listed next were all sequenced from one sample in a study of T cell repertoires in cytomegalovirus infection. No antigens are known for them. TCRdb reprocessed the reads with MiXCR, giving one entry per CDR3 protein. The profile shows 650,000 to 900,000 distinct CDR3 sequences, over 25% of them singletons. The sample in question was cultured CD8+ T cells from PBMCs, obtained from culture after CMV antigen stimulation. The receptors here all came from a human donor in good health (CMV status not recorded). Some clones in this sample may be carry-over from other donors' samples.

The CDR3, as DNA: TGTGCCAGCAGCTTATCGGGCGGGGGAGGTATTGAGCAGTTCTTC. This gives the protein CASSLSGGGGIEQFF. V gene TRBV11-3 combines with J gene TRBJ2-1; 7 bases are a match to TRBD2. The germline gives CDR1 SGHNT, CDR2 YENEEA. Trimming removed 2 bases from V and 9 bases from J; junction bases left unmatched: 10. The CDR3 spans 15 residues.

The CDR3 bases are TGTGCCATCAGTGAGGGTGGACCCGTGAGTAGTCCCCAGCATTTT. Translation: CAISEGGPVSSPQHF. This chain links TRBV10-3 with TRBJ1-5; D gene unclear. Germline V lookup: CDR1 ENHRY, CDR2 SYGVKD. Trimming took 2 bases from V and 10 from J, leaving 18 bases between them. This CDR3 contains 15 residues.

For this clonotype: Germline is not matched at one junction end, which may reflect a read error. The V gene is TRBV29-1, the J gene TRBJ2-3, with 9 nucleotides matching TRBD1. The CDR3 is 15 residues long. Germline V CDR1 and CDR2: SQVTM, ANQGSEA. The CDR3 is CSVEGGQGGTDTQYF. DNA of the CDR3: TGCAGCGTTGAAGGGGGACAGGGTGGCACGGATACGCAGTATTTT.

The chain is built from TRBV7-6 and TRBJ2-2, with a tentative D call TRBD2 (6 bases). The CDR3 length is 15 residues. Looked up from germline, CDR1 is SGHVS and CDR2 is FNYEAQ. Trimming cost V 5 bases and J 5 bases, with 15 bases left between them. CDR3 sequence (DNA): TGTGCCAGCAGCCTGGCGTTCGCGGGAACCGGGGAGCTGTTTTTT. It specifies CASSLAFAGTGELFF.

This clonotype was counted at least ten times. The chain has TRBV12-3 or TRBV12-4 and TRBJ1-4; 7 bases agree with TRBD1. The CDR3 runs 14 residues. Trimming removed 6 bases from V and 5 bases from J; junction bases left unmatched: 6. CDR3 sequence reads: CASSPTGWNEKLFF. CDR3 nucleotide sequence: TGTGCCAGCAGCCCGACAGGGTGGAATGAAAAACTGTTTTTT.

This clonotype was observed a few times. The genes are TRBV6-5 and TRBJ1-2; 7 bases are shared with TRBD1. The CDR3 sequence is 16 residues long. From germline, CDR1 is MNHEY and CDR2 SVGAGI. Unmatched junction bases numbered 13, after V lost 8 bases and J lost 1 base. The chain's CDR3 is CASARPTGDYNYGYTF. CDR3 DNA sequence: TGTGCCAGCGCGCGGCCTACAGGGGACTATAACTATGGCTACACCTTC.

V is TRBV4-1 and J is TRBJ1-2; D unresolved. Germline V CDR1 and CDR2: MGHRA, YSYEKL. Trimming removed 4 bases at V and 2 bases at J, with 14 bases between. There are 15 residues in the CDR3. The chain's CDR3 is CASSRSGGFNYGYTF. The CDR3 nucleotides are TGCGCCAGCAGCCGCTCGGGAGGGTTCAACTATGGCTACACCTTC.

This clonotype was seen a handful of times. J is TRBJ1-1 and V is TRBV20-1; D is unclear. Germline-derived CDR1 and CDR2 are DFQATT and SNEGSKA (reference sequence). The V end lost 3 bases, the J end lost 5 bases, and 4 bases lay between the germline ends. The CDR3 is made up of 10 amino acids. CDR3 bases: TGCAGTGCTAGGAAGACTGAAGCTTTCTTT. Translated, it gives CSARKTEAFF.

This clonotype was observed a few times. The rearrangement uses TRBV4-3 and TRBJ2-3, with TRBD2 matching 7 bases. Trimming removed 0 bases from V and 0 bases from J; junction bases left unmatched: 6. The CDR3 consists of 17 residues. CDR1 LGHNA and CDR2 YSLEER come from the germline V gene. The CDR3 coding sequence is TGCGCCAGCAGCCAAGATTCGACGGGGGGTAGCACAGATACGCAGTATTTT. Its protein is CASSQDSTGGSTDTQYF.

The chain has TRBV9 and TRBJ1-1; D unresolved. The germline CDR1 and CDR2 sequences are SGDLS and YYNGEE. V lost 1 base and J 2 bases, leaving 12 bases between the germline ends. The CDR3 totals 15 residues. The CDR3 is CASSVSPRENTEAFF. CDR3 DNA sequence: TGTGCCAGCAGCGTAAGCCCCCGGGAAAACACTGAAGCTTTCTTT.

This clonotype has more than one count but fewer than ten. The rearrangement uses TRBV27 and TRBJ2-1, with a tentative D call TRBD2 (6 bases). Germline loops: CDR1 MNHEY, CDR2 SMNVEV (reference sequence). V was shortened by 6 bases and J by 2 bases, with 14 bases between the two germline ends. CDR3 length: 15 amino acids. The CDR3 sequence is CASSLSGFPYNEQFF. The CDR3 DNA reads as TGTGCCAGCAGCCTTAGCGGATTCCCCTACAATGAGCAGTTCTTC.

V is TRBV20-1 and J is TRBJ2-2; no clear D. Trimming pared 0 bases from V and 5 bases from J, leaving 7 bases between. The germline gives CDR1 DFQATT, CDR2 SNEGSKA (reference sequence). The CDR3 length is 13 residues. The CDR3 loop is CSARDFRTGELFF. The DNA of the CDR3 is TGCAGTGCTAGAGATTTTCGGACCGGGGAGCTGTTTTTT.

The chain employs TRBV27 and TRBJ1-4, with D unclear. The CDR3 totals 14 residues. Germline-derived CDR1 and CDR2 are MNHEY and SMNVEV (reference sequence). The ends were cut back, 6 bases at V and 7 bases at J, with 15 bases in the middle. DNA for the CDR3: TGTGCCAGCAGGGCAGAGACTCTGGGTGAAAAACTGTTTTTT. Amino acids: CASRAETLGEKLFF.

This clonotype has at least ten counts. One end of the junction does not line up with germline, which may come from a read error. The chain couples TRBV7-9 to TRBJ2-2, with 10 bases lining up with TRBD1. This CDR3 region has 14 residues. The germline CDR1 and CDR2 sequences are SEHNR and FQNEAQ (reference sequence). CDR3 residues: CASSRTGGTGELFF. The CDR3 DNA reads TGCGCCAGCAGCAGGACAGGGGGGACCGGGGAGCTGTTTTTT. The complete variable domain, with remaining parts taken from reference TRBV7-9 and TRBJ2-2, reads DTGVSQNPRHKITKRGQNVTFRCDPISEHNRLYWYRQTLGQGPEFLTYFQNEAQLEKSRLLSDRFSAERPKGSFSTLEIQRTEQGDSAMYLCASSRTGGTGELFFGEGSRLTVL.

The chain recombines TRBV19 with TRBJ1-1; the D gene is possibly TRBD1 (6 bases). The CDR3 is 16 amino acids. The V end was cut by 0 bases, the J end by 2 bases, with 13 bases between. Germline lookup yields CDR1 LNHDA and CDR2 SQIVND (reference sequence). The CDR3 loop is CASSIDWRTVNTEAFF. The DNA for the CDR3 is TGTGCCAGTAGTATAGATTGGCGGACAGTAAACACTGAAGCTTTCTTT.

The rearrangement links TRBV12-3 or TRBV12-4 to TRBJ2-1; TRBD1 is a possible D gene (7 bases). TRBJ2-7 explains the end of the DNA better; the J call may be wrong. This CDR3 is 16 amino acids long. The CDR3 DNA sequence: TGTGCCAGCAGTTTAGACGTGGCAGGGGGGCTCGATGAGCAGTACTTC. Its translation: CASSLDVAGGLDEQYF.

This clonotype has just a few counts. The rearrangement joins TRBV7-9 to TRBJ2-4; 8 bases match TRBD2. Germline CDR1 SEHNR, CDR2 FQNEAQ (reference sequence). The CDR3 has 16 amino acids. Germline trimming cut 7 bases from V and 3 bases from J; bases unmatched to any gene: 11. CDR3 DNA: TGTGCCAGCACCCCCCTCGGGGGGGTAGACAAAAACATTCAGTACTTC. Protein sequence: CASTPLGGVDKNIQYF.

This chain connects TRBV6-5 to TRBJ1-2, with 8 positions matching TRBD1. J gave up 6 bases and V 0 bases, and 6 bases lay outside the gene matches. The CDR3 contains 15 residues. Germline V gene data show CDR1 as MNHEY and CDR2 as SVGAGI. CDR3 nucleotides: TGTGCCAGCAGTTACTCGATTGGGGACAGGCATGGCTACACCTTC. Its protein product is CASSYSIGDRHGYTF.

This clonotype came up a few times. CDR3 DNA: TGCGCCAGTAGATCCCCCGTCGGGGGTCCCAGCACAGATACGCAGTATTTT. Its protein product is CASRSPVGGPSTDTQYF. The gene calls are TRBV5-1 and TRBJ2-3; the D gene is possibly TRBD2 (6 bases). Germline V gene lookup returns CDR1 SGHRS and CDR2 YFSETQ. V was trimmed by 8 bases and J by 0 bases, leaving 22 bases between them. The CDR3 is made up of 17 amino acids.

This clonotype appeared a few times. This chain joins TRBV2 and TRBJ1-2; the D is unclear. Deletions cut 2 bases from V and 6 bases from J, with 10 bases between. CDR3 length equals 13 residues. In germline, CDR1 is SNHLY, CDR2 FYNNEI. The CDR3 nucleotides are TGTGCCAGCAGTGAAAAGGTCCTCGATGGCTACACCTTC. Its translation: CASSEKVLDGYTF.

The chain recombines TRBV12-3 or TRBV12-4 with TRBJ1-2; 9 bases are shared with TRBD1. The trim removed 1 base at V and 8 bases at J, leaving 11 bases unmatched. CDR3 size: 16 residues. The CDR3 here is CASSLGVGGQGKGYTF. In nucleotides, the CDR3 is TGTGCCAGCAGTTTAGGGGTCGGGGGACAGGGCAAGGGCTACACCTTC.

This clonotype appeared a few times. The chain is built from TRBV5-1 and TRBJ1-5; D call uncertain. The germline V and J ends were trimmed by 0 bases and 5 bases, with 9 bases remaining between them. The CDR3 contains 14 residues. Germline V gene sequence: CDR1 SGHRS, CDR2 YFSETQ. For the CDR3, the DNA is TGCGCCAGCAGCTTGGGAATCGGGGATCAGCCCCAGCATTTT. It is translated as CASSLGIGDQPQHF.

V and J are TRBV6-5 and TRBJ1-6; D is ambiguous. The V gene's germline CDR1 is MNHEY and CDR2 SVGAGI. The CDR3 consists of 12 residues. V gave up 5 bases and J gave up 14 bases, with 13 bases separating them. The CDR3 DNA reads TGTGCCAGCAGTCGGGCTCCCGGTTCCCTCCACTTT. Protein sequence: CASSRAPGSLHF.

The CDR3 DNA reads as TGTGCCAGCAGTGAAGGGCGGCAGGCCTACGAGCAGTACTTC. Translating gives CASSEGRQAYEQYF. V is TRBV2 and J is TRBJ2-7; D is ambiguous. The CDR3 has 14 residues. The germline V gene has CDR1 SNHLY and CDR2 FYNNEI. Trimming removed 1 base from V and 2 bases from J, with 9 bases in between.

This clonotype was found many times. The rearrangement uses TRBV7-8 and TRBJ2-5; tentative D call: TRBD1 (5 bases). CDR3 length: 16 residues. Trimming took 1 base from V and 7 from J, leaving 19 bases between them. Germline CDR1 SGHVS, CDR2 FQNEAQ. The CDR3 region has the DNA TGTGCCAGCAGCTTAGGGCCTGACTGGGGCGCAGTGACCCAGTACTTC. Translation gives CASSLGPDWGAVTQYF.